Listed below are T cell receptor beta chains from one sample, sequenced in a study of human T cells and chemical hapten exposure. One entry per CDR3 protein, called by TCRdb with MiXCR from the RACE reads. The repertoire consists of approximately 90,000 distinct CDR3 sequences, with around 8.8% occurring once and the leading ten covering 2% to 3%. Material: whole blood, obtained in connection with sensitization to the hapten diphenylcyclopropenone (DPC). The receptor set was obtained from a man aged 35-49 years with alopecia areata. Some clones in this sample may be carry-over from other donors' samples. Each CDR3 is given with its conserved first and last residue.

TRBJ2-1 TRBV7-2 CASSSGPAGVTYNEQFF
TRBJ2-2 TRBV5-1 CASSPNLAGAGELFF
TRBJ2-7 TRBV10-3 CAISGTSTTYEQYF
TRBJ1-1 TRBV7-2 CASSPRAGGTEAFF
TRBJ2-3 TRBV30 CAWSIAGGRNTQYF
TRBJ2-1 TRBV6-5 CASSYSGTGYNEQFF
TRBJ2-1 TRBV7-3 CASSLMVGSSYNEQFF
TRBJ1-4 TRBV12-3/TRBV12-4 CASSYVGAGEKLFF
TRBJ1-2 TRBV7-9 CASSPVASDGYTF
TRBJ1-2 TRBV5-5 CASSLGTANYGYTF
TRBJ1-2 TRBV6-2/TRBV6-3 CASSYEGTYGYTF
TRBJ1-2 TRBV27 CASSLSPKGAYGYTF
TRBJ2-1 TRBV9 CASSSTPSTFEQFF
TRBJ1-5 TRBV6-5 CALDKGGNQPQHF
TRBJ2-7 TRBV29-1 CSVEQGTSGSEQYF
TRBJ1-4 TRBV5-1 CASSFRHPGTSTNEKLFF
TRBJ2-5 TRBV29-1 CSVEWEGETQYF
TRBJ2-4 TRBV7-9 CASSFSRAKNIQYF
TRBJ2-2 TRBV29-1 CSVEETLNTGELFF
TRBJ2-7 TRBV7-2 CASSLEAGPLREQYF
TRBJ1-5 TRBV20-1 CSARKQDSNQPQHF
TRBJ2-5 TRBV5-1 CASSLQGQETQYF
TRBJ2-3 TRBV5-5 CASSLDPGPSTDTQYF
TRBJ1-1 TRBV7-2 CASSNRMDNTEAFF
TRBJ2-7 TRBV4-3 CASSQELGGLFEQYF
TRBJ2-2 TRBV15 CATSRALTGELFF
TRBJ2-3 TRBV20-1 CSASNLAGGGDTQYF
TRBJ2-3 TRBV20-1 CSARGLTAGGRTDTQYF
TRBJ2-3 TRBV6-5 CASRRQDSSTDTQYF
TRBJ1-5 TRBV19 CASTVAGGNQPQHF
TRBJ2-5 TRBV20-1 CSAREKGTETQYF
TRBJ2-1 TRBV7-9 CASSPGLGASNEQFF
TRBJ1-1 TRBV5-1 CASSRVTNTEAFF
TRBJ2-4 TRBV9 CASSVGGTGDIQYF
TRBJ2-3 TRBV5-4 CASSIKTSGKGDTQYF
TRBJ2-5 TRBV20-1 CSAAGTSGDQETQYF
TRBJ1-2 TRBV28 CASSPPFDTYGYTF
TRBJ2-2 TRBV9 CASSVGRDVTGELFF
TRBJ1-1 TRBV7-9 CASSSQGAGEAFF
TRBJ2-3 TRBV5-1 CASSLITGTDTQYF
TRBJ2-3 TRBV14 CASSRDISDTQYF
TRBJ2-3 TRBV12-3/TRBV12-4 CASSLSGGGTDTQYF
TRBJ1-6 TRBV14 CASSHRTGYNSPLHF
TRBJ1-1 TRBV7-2 CASSLMEGLRTEAFF
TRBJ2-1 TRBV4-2 CASSQDGGDYNEQFF
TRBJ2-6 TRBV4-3 CASSQSGRGFGANVLTF
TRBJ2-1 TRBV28 CASSFDGTSGSNEQFF
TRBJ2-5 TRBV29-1 CSVGGDWETQYF
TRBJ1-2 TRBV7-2 CASSSGQGHGYTF
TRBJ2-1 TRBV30 CACPPTQRGIGSYNEQFF
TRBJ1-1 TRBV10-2 CASTRTKNTEAFF
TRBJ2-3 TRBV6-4 CASSDGAEPTDTQYF
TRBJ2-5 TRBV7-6 CASSQLAVQETQYF
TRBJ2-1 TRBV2 CASRTSGGNEQFF
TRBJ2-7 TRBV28 CASRLGGKAYEQYF
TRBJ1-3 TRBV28 CASSPAGSGNTIYF
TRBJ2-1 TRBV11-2 CASSGGRSDNEQFF
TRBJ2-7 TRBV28 CASSLNLGEQYF
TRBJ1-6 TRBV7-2 CASSRGQNSPLHF
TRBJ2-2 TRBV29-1 CSVSNPRGGDTGELFF